This TCR beta chain was observed in a study of T cell responses to AZD1222 COVID-19 vaccine. Study-level results: Clonal diversity may have been underestimated, and the donors were mostly white British, with more females than males. No repertoire was sampled before or during the peak T cell response, only after it. Nearly half of spike-specific TCRs reportedly target unmutated variant regions.

From germline, CDR1 is LNHDA and CDR2 SQIVND (reference sequence). The CDR3 is 16 amino acids. With 4 bases removed from V and 0 bases from J, the gap between germline ends came to 15 bases. Here immunoSEQ multiplex PCR was the method, and the copy in TCRdb shows in-frame clones only, minus some. The sample lists around 130,000 clones, roughly 93% occurring once. A remark on this clone: Its antigen remains unidentified.

This chain joins TRBV19 and TRBJ1-2, with D possibly being TRBD1 (6 bases). This receptor was obtained from an adult in good health. This specimen was peripheral blood, taken on day 0 of AZD1222 vaccination. As DNA, the CDR3 is TGTGCCAGTAGTACCCTCAGGGCAGGGGCTAACTATGGCTACACCTTC. It translates to CASSTLRAGANYGYTF. The variable domain in full, with the rest retrieved from reference TRBV19 and TRBJ1-2, is DGGITQSPKYLFRKEGQNVTLSCEQNLNHDAMYWYRQDPGQGLRLIYYSQIVNDFQKGDIAEGYSVSREKKESFPLTVTSAQKNPTAFYLCASSTLRAGANYGYTFGSGTRLTVV.